This T cell receptor beta chain was sequenced for a study of regulatory T cells in long-lasting Graves disease (dated by TCRdb to 2020 to 2023). Regarding the research as a whole: Patients with newly diagnosed Graves' disease had been on antithyroid drugs for under 3 months. Persistent Graves' disease patients were compared with newly diagnosed Graves' disease patients by peripheral blood TCR sequencing and RNA sequencing. The study was registered as a clinical trial and conducted in China. A total of 33 samples were covered by TCR sequencing, comprising approximately 13 persistent and around 20 newly diagnosed Graves' disease patients. General study outcomes and caveats: Sequencing and analysis were restricted to the TCR beta chain. Lower TCR Shannon entropy and fewer highly expanded clones were observed in persistent Graves' disease patients than in newly diagnosed patients, which suggested clonal expansion. Preferential use of TRBV28, TRBJ1-2 and TRBJ2-5 was observed in persistent disease, whereas TRBV20-1 and TRBJ2-1 were favored in newly diagnosed disease. As a limitation, the authors acknowledged that the small sample size may reduce accuracy. Because the primary lesion, thyroid tissue, could not be accessed, the study looked at peripheral blood alone. Persistent patients shared more public clonotypes among themselves (around 2,500) than newly diagnosed patients did (nearly 1,000).

This clonotype was observed a handful of times. What this receptor recognizes is not known. No much larger clonotype is one base removed from it; base qualities were not supplied. Libraries were made using multiplex PCR. The instrument was an Illumina HiSeq 4000. CDR3 regions were amplified by Arm-PCR with iRepertoire HTBI primers to construct TCR beta libraries. Gel purification was performed on PCR products prior to sequencing. The study's processing was this. Across samples, 60 to 75 TRBV and roughly 15 TRBJ segments were identified and used for gene usage analysis of CDR3 amino acid clonotypes. Filtered high-quality paired reads were merged into contigs using COPE and FqMerger. BLAST was used to align contigs to IMGT TRBV, TRBD and TRBJ reference genes, and CDR3 was defined according to IMGT. Any clonotype with a frequency above 0.1% was classified as a highly expanded clone. Repertoire diversity was measured by Shannon entropy, and V-J evenness by the Gini coefficient. A clonotype was considered public if more than one individual shared it. Using fastp at Q25 and MiXCR, TCRdb reprocessed the public reads and kept productive beta chains. Each entry is one CDR3 protein sequence, shown with its most common DNA and genes. TCRdb's processing, not the authors' own work, is the source of the V and J calls. The sample table contains roughly 500,000 distinct CDR3 sequences; only one count was recorded for around an eighth of them. Over 7.5% of the sample comes from the top ten.

The time point tag for this specimen amounts to: newly diagnosed GD, antithyroid drugs for less than 3 months. RNA was extracted from PBMCs in TRIzol for both TCR sequencing and RNA sequencing. The diagnosis of Graves' disease followed American Thyroid Association guidelines. Recruitment of patients was carried out at an endocrinology department in Xi'an, China. From each patient, around 9 milliliters of peripheral blood was collected into an EDTA anticoagulant tube. Ficoll Paque Plus density gradient separation was used to isolate PBMCs, and no further T cell sorting was done. An Agilent 2100 Bioanalyzer and agarose gel were used to assess RNA quality, and a NanoDrop 2000 was used to measure RNA concentration. CDR1 SGHAT and CDR2 FQNNGV were looked up in the germline V gene. V is reduced by 1 base and J by 6 bases, leaving a spacing of 26 bases between them. Spanning cysteine to phenylalanine, the CDR3 consists of 19 amino acids. Only CDR3 DNA is held: 57 bases, read in frame from base 1.

This same sample was also taken into another study, of T cells in Graves' hyperthyroidism and ophthalmopathy. The second source states: A patient counted as having stable Graves' hyperthyroidism if no progression to ophthalmopathy occurred over 18 months of follow-up. Hyperthyroidism patients were newly diagnosed, had a disease duration of under 2 months, and were aged 18 to 65 years. Any patient with an uncontrolled infection, another autoimmune disease, pregnancy or lactation was excluded. Clinical symptoms, serum thyroxine and TRAb, thyroid ultrasound, and orbital computed tomography formed the basis for the diagnoses. The first round of RT-PCR for the TCR CDR3 was performed with the HTBI primer set and the Qiagen OneStep RT-PCR kit. Most expanded thyroid clonotypes (frequency above 0.001) were also detected in blood, a finding suggesting that blood repertoires may reflect thyroid immune responses. In cross-validation, a model built on a 13 V-J signature told ophthalmopathy apart from stable hyperthyroidism with 87.88% sensitivity and around 84% specificity, and in testing the same model reached 80%/75%. In validation, the model predicted progression to ophthalmopathy with approximately 70% sensitivity and around 72% specificity, a median of roughly seven months before onset. To identify distinguishing TCR V-J signatures, a discovery cohort of around 100 patients was used, comprising under 45 with Graves' ophthalmopathy and approximately 57 with stable Graves' hyperthyroidism. Prospective prediction of ophthalmopathy was tested in an independent validation cohort of approximately 18 hyperthyroidism patients and 15 to 17 patients who later progressed to ophthalmopathy. The approximately 95 discovery patients were divided at random into training and test sets in a 7:3 ratio. In addition, the study compared T-cell repertoires in thyroid tissue and in blood from roughly six Graves' hyperthyroidism patients. After blood sampling, hyperthyroidism patients were treated with methimazole at a starting dose of 30 mg daily, and ophthalmopathy patients were treated with high-dose intravenous methylprednisolone. The libraries were constructed in a second round of multiplex PCR and then size-selected and purified. Paired-end sequencing of the libraries was performed with 100 bp reads on an Illumina HiSeq2000. SOAPnuke was used to process the raw data, removing reads that contained adapters or uncalled bases, had a mean Phred below 15, or lacked an exact match to the constant primer or identifier. COPE v1.2.5 was used to merge high-quality paired reads, and clonotypes were defined as unique nucleotide sequences. MiTCR v1.1 was used to align the clonotypes against IMGT TRBV, TRBD and TRBJ reference segments. The analysis was restricted to V-J combinations with a frequency above 0.0001, which together covered 99.2% of the repertoires. A TCS score was defined as the ratio of F50 (clonal expansion) to E x V (chaos), with BLOSUM62-based TCRdist applied between CDR3 peptides within each V-J. Welch's t-statistics and random forest reduced around 520 V-J features to fewer than 15, which were used in a naive Bayes classifier (R e1071). No statistical method was used to set the sample size in advance, and investigators knew the group allocation. The paper reports TCR Vbeta CDR3 sequencing of over 130 peripheral blood samples: 43 ophthalmopathy, under 85 hyperthyroidism and around 17 progressor patients.

This sequence uses TRBV11-2 and TRBJ2-3; the D gene is unclear. The TCR originated in a man under 40 with Graves disease. Donor details come from another sample of the same person, matched by shared clones. Sequences were derived from peripheral blood mononuclear cells (PBMCs), sampled at new diagnosis, from a patient treated with antithyroid drugs. The sequenced DNA: TGTGCCAGCAGCTTAGTCCCAACCCGGAGTCGACCGATGACGGATACGCAGTATTTT. This codes for CASSLVPTRSRPMTDTQYF.